The entry below gives a single T cell receptor beta chain sequence along with its context. The sample is drawn from a study of OX40 agonist ivuxolimab in advanced cancers. The CDR3 spans 15 residues. Per germline, CDR1 MNHNS and CDR2 SASEGT. V trimming: 6 bases; J trimming: 3 bases; junction bases outside the gene matches: 8. Here immunoSEQ multiplex PCR was the method, and the copy in TCRdb shows in-frame clones only, minus some. The data hold 60,000 to 100,000 clones, with more than 75% observed a single time. This sequence was found in an adult with an advanced solid tumor such as melanoma, head and neck, liver or kidney cancer. The sample in question was CD4+ or CD8+ T cells sorted from blood, obtained in a trial of the OX40 agonist ivuxolimab. The chain has TRBV6-1 and TRBJ1-5; 7 nucleotides match TRBD1. The CDR3: CASSTTGFPNQPQHF. The CDR3 DNA follows: TGTGCCAGCAGCACGACAGGGTTCCCCAATCAGCCCCAGCATTTT.